This T cell receptor (beta chain) is from a study of cytomegalovirus exposure and HLA in healthy donors. PCR involved 60 Vbeta and 13 Jbeta primers. The method was immunoSEQ multiplex PCR; TCRdb's version includes in-frame clones alone and lacks a portion of them. Seen here are 200,000 or so clones, around 82% observed once, and the top ten hold 0.2% to 0.3%. V lost 1 base and J lost 0, with 7 bases in between. This CDR3 contains 15 residues. Looked up from germline, CDR1 is LNHDA and CDR2 is SQIVND (reference sequence). This clonotype was sampled from a boy between 10 and 17 years old in good health and CMV-seronegative. The gene calls are TRBV19 and TRBJ2-4, with no clear D. The specimen was PBMCs. CDR3 nucleotide sequence: TGTGCCAGTAGTATAGGGAGAATAGCCAAAAACATTCAGTACTTC. Its protein product is CASSIGRIAKNIQYF.